These T cell receptor beta chains were read from a single sample in a study of identical twins. Using its own MiXCR run on the 5' RACE reads, TCRdb lists one record per CDR3 protein. The sample includes fewer than 350,000 distinct CDR3 sequences, more than 6.5% of them seen just once. This same sample was also taken into another study, of yellow fever vaccine responses in identical twins.

Specimen: memory (CD45RO+) T cells sorted from blood. The receptors here all came from a woman aged 18-30 years in good health. Both conserved end residues are part of each CDR3. Each record gives: D gene, V gene, J gene, clone size, CDR3 protein, CDR3 DNA. A D gene is named only where the DNA matches it firmly. Expanded clones are given a class, and other clones once, few, many or no size at all.

>TRBD1|TRBV6-1|TRBJ1-1|many
CASCDRWDRLNTEAFF
TGTGCCAGCTGCGATAGGTGGGACAGACTGAACACTGAAGCTTTCTTT
>NA|TRBV5-1|TRBJ2-5|few
CASSPGTQIFQETQYF
TGCGCCAGCAGCCCCGGGACACAGATATTCCAAGAGACCCAGTACTTC
>NA|TRBV20-1|TRBJ2-1|NA
CSARGSHNEQFF
TGCAGTGCTAGAGGGTCGCACAATGAGCAGTTCTTC
>TRBD2|TRBV20-1|TRBJ2-3|many
CSALAGGPDTQYF
TGCAGTGCTTTAGCGGGAGGGCCAGATACGCAGTATTTT
>TRBD2|TRBV28|TRBJ2-5|many
CASSLRSSGSKTQYF
TGTGCCAGCAGTTTACGGTCTAGCGGGAGTAAGACCCAGTACTTC
>NA|TRBV3-1|TRBJ1-5|few
CASSQDRHTPQHF
TGTGCCAGCAGCCAAGATAGACATACGCCCCAGCATTTT
>TRBD2|TRBV12-3/TRBV12-4|TRBJ2-1|many
CASSFFGTSSYNEQFF
TGTGCCAGCAGTTTTTTTGGGACTAGCTCCTACAATGAGCAGTTCTTC
>NA|TRBV29-1|TRBJ2-1|NA
CSVEGWTAHEQFF
TGCAGCGTTGAGGGATGGACCGCACATGAGCAGTTCTTC
>NA|TRBV24-1|TRBJ2-3|many
CATSDFTSSSTDTQYF
TGTGCCACCAGTGATTTTACCAGTTCTAGCACAGATACGCAGTATTTT
>NA|TRBV2|TRBJ2-5|NA
CASSERSVLEAQYF
TGTGCCAGCAGTGAGCGTAGCGTTCTAGAGGCCCAGTACTTC
>NA|TRBV5-1|TRBJ1-4|NA
CASPLMTEPRGERNEKLFF
TGCGCCAGCCCCCTAATGACGGAGCCTCGGGGAGAGCGTAATGAAAAACTGTTTTTT
>TRBD1|TRBV11-2|TRBJ1-1|few
CASSIGTGLWTEAFF
TGTGCCAGCAGCATAGGGACAGGGTTGTGGACTGAAGCTTTCTTT
>NA|TRBV6-5|TRBJ1-6|few
CASSYRVHKNSPLHF
TGTGCCAGCAGTTACAGGGTCCATAAGAATTCACCCCTCCACTTT
>NA|TRBV7-8|TRBJ1-1|NA
CASSPPPTQGGTEAFF
TGTGCCAGCAGCCCCCCCCCCACCCAGGGTGGTACTGAAGCTTTCTTT
>NA|TRBV3-1|TRBJ1-1|few
CASSQDQGGTEAFF
TGTGCCAGCAGCCAAGATCAGGGCGGCACTGAAGCTTTCTTT
>NA|TRBV29-1|TRBJ1-2|few
CSGQITNYGYTF
TGCAGCGGACAGATTACTAACTATGGCTACACCTTC
>NA|TRBV3-1|TRBJ1-1|many
CASSQGTVVTEAFF
TGTGCCAGCAGCCAAGGAACCGTGGTCACTGAAGCTTTCTTT
>TRBD1|TRBV24-1|TRBJ1-2|few
CATSDATGGDYGYTF
TGTGCCACCAGTGATGCGACAGGGGGAGACTATGGCTACACCTTC
>TRBD1|TRBV5-1|TRBJ1-6|many
CASSFDRGYNSPLHF
TGCGCCAGCAGCTTTGACAGGGGATATAATTCACCCCTCCACTTT
>TRBD2|TRBV7-2|TRBJ2-1|few
CASSLQASGGINEQFF
TGTGCCAGCAGCTTACAGGCTAGCGGGGGGATCAATGAGCAGTTCTTC
>NA|TRBV6-1|TRBJ1-5|many
CASSEGRVNNQPQHF
TGTGCCAGCAGTGAAGGCAGGGTAAACAATCAGCCCCAGCATTTT
>TRBD1|TRBV19|TRBJ1-5|NA
CASSIGGGNNQPQHF
TGTGCCAGTAGTATAGGAGGGGGCAACAATCAGCCCCAGCATTTT
>NA|TRBV5-1|TRBJ2-1|many
CASRPGGGGFTYNEQFF
TGCGCCAGCCGCCCGGGCGGCGGCGGGTTTACCTACAATGAGCAGTTCTTC
>NA|TRBV28|TRBJ1-6|few
CASSSPGSSVYSPLHF
TGTGCCAGCAGTTCCCCCGGTTCAAGTGTCTACTCACCCCTCCACTTT
>TRBD2|TRBV12-3/TRBV12-4|TRBJ2-2|many
CASTPSSGNTGELFF
TGTGCCAGCACCCCGTCTAGCGGCAACACCGGGGAGCTGTTTTTT
>TRBD2|TRBV7-2|TRBJ2-1|many
CASSAPRTSGNNEQFF
TGTGCCAGCAGCGCCCCCCGGACTAGCGGTAACAATGAGCAGTTCTTC
>NA|TRBV19|TRBJ1-2|few
CASSSSLDSYGYTF
TGTGCCAGTAGTTCGAGCTTAGACAGTTATGGCTACACCTTC
>TRBD2|TRBV12-3/TRBV12-4|TRBJ2-1|few
CASTRGLRISGSDNEQFF
TGTGCCAGCACTCGGGGCCTCCGGATTAGCGGGAGTGACAATGAGCAGTTCTTC
>NA|TRBV5-1|TRBJ2-4|few
CASTADSAGIQYF
TGCGCCAGCACTGCCGACTCTGCCGGCATTCAGTACTTC
>NA|TRBV28|TRBJ2-7|few
CASSLIGEVTSYEQYF
TGTGCCAGCAGTTTAATCGGGGAGGTCACCTCCTACGAGCAGTACTTC
>NA|TRBV20-1|TRBJ2-2|NA
CSARQNTGELFF
TGCAGTGCTAGGCAGAACACCGGGGAGCTGTTTTTT
>TRBD1|TRBV7-2|TRBJ1-6|NA
CASSATGVPNSPLHF
TGTGCCAGCAGCGCCACAGGGGTCCCTAATTCACCCCTCCACTTT
>NA|TRBV25-1|TRBJ1-5|many
CASSEGSWTHSNQPQHF
TGTGCCAGCAGTGAGGGGTCGTGGACACATAGCAATCAGCCCCAGCATTTT
>TRBD1|TRBV27|TRBJ2-2|few
CASSPTDRINTGELFF
TGTGCCAGCAGTCCGACGGACAGGATCAACACCGGGGAGCTGTTTTTT
>NA|TRBV14|TRBJ1-1|few
CASSQDSGWYTEAFF
TGTGCCAGCAGCCAAGATTCAGGGTGGTACACTGAAGCTTTCTTT
>NA|TRBV5-1|TRBJ1-1|many
CASSSDVNTEAFF
TGCGCCAGCAGCTCCGATGTGAACACTGAAGCTTTCTTT
>NA|TRBV3-1|TRBJ2-2|many
CASSQGRTGELFF
TGTGCCAGCAGCCAAGGGCGGACCGGGGAGCTGTTTTTT
>NA|TRBV5-1|TRBJ2-5|few
CASSLRGGVQETQYF
TGCGCCAGCAGCTTGCGTGGCGGGGTCCAAGAGACCCAGTACTTC
>NA|TRBV20-1|TRBJ1-5|many
CSAGRFGSSNQPQHF
TGCAGTGCAGGAAGGTTCGGGAGTAGCAATCAGCCCCAGCATTTT
>NA|TRBV12-3/TRBV12-4|TRBJ2-1|NA
CASSFLLNEQFF
TGTGCCAGCAGTTTTTTACTGAATGAGCAGTTCTTC
>TRBD1|TRBV6-2/TRBV6-3|TRBJ1-5|many
CASSYLGTGSQPQHF
TGTGCCAGCAGTTACTTGGGGACAGGGAGTCAGCCCCAGCATTTT
>NA|TRBV12-3/TRBV12-4|TRBJ2-1|few
CASSLRLRANYNEQFF
TGTGCCAGCAGTTTAAGACTCAGGGCGAACTACAATGAGCAGTTCTTC
>TRBD2|TRBV6-2/TRBV6-3|TRBJ2-3|few
CASSYGLAGTSTDTQYF
TGTGCCAGCAGTTACGGACTAGCGGGAACCAGCACAGATACGCAGTATTTT
>NA|TRBV3-1|TRBJ1-4|NA
CASSLGTEKLFF
TGTGCCAGCAGCCTCGGGACGGAAAAACTGTTTTTT
>NA|TRBV5-1|TRBJ1-5|many
CASSLDGFNQPQHF
TGCGCCAGCAGCTTGGACGGCTTCAATCAGCCCCAGCATTTT
>TRBD1|TRBV12-3/TRBV12-4|TRBJ1-5|many
CASSPDRFNQPQHF
TGTGCCAGCAGTCCGGACAGGTTCAATCAGCCCCAGCATTTT
>TRBD1|TRBV7-8|TRBJ2-1|many
CASSSVGTGAYNEQFF
TGTGCCAGCAGCTCTGTCGGGACAGGGGCCTACAATGAGCAGTTCTTC
>NA|TRBV28|TRBJ2-3|NA
CASNEVTDTQYF
TGTGCCAGCAATGAGGTGACCGATACGCAGTATTTT
>NA|TRBV18|TRBJ2-2|few
CASSGSDEELFF
TGTGCCAGCTCCGGGTCGGACGAGGAGCTGTTTTTT
>TRBD1|TRBV20-1|TRBJ1-6|many
CSALRTGEVSPLHF
TGCAGTGCTCTAAGGACAGGGGAGGTTTCACCCCTCCACTTT